Below, 15 T cell receptor beta chains from the same sample are listed, as sequenced in a study of cytomegalovirus exposure and HLA in healthy donors. Researchers ran the PCR with 60 Vbeta and 13 Jbeta primers. The protocol was immunoSEQ multiplex PCR, while the TCRdb copy is restricted to in-frame clones and leaves out a portion. In the table there are about 140,000 clones, about 80% of which are singletons. Sequenced input: PBMCs. Every receptor here comes from a man aged 25 to 45 in good health and CMV-seropositive.

V is TRBV5-1 and J is TRBJ1-1, with 7 bases aligning to TRBD1. Germline lookup yields CDR1 SGHRS and CDR2 YFSETQ. The CDR3 spans 16 residues. Trimming cost V 3 bases and J 3 bases; bases outside gene matches: 11. The CDR3 sequence is CASSSGQATSDTEAFF. The CDR3 DNA follows: TGCGCCAGCAGCTCCGGACAGGCGACATCGGACACTGAAGCTTTCTTT.

The CDR3 protein is CASSEPTGSETQYF. CDR3 sequence (DNA): TGTGCCAGCAGTGAACCCACAGGGTCGGAGACCCAGTACTTC. The chain combines TRBV2 with TRBJ2-5, with D possibly matching TRBD1 (6 bases). This CDR3 spans 14 amino acids. From germline, CDR1 is SNHLY and CDR2 FYNNEI. V gave up 2 bases and J gave up 5 bases, with 12 bases separating them.

The sample holds a few counts of this clone. The V call is TRBV5-5, the J call TRBJ1-5, with 8 bases fitting TRBD1. J gave up 5 bases and V 4 bases, and 5 bases lay outside the gene matches. The length of the CDR3 is 14 residues. The V gene's germline CDR1 is SGHKS and CDR2 YYEKEE (reference sequence). CDR3 region: CASSTGQGYQPQHF. In DNA, the CDR3 is TGTGCCAGCAGCACCGGACAGGGATATCAGCCCCAGCATTTT.

The chain employs TRBV4-2 and TRBJ2-3; 8 nucleotides agree with TRBD2. This CDR3 comprises 15 residues. Germline V gene data show CDR1 as LGHNA and CDR2 as YNFKEQ. J gave up 3 bases and V 4 bases, and 6 bases lay outside the gene matches. For the CDR3, the DNA is TGTGCCAGCAGCCCGCTCAGCGGGAGTACAGATACGCAGTATTTT. Protein sequence: CASSPLSGSTDTQYF.

The chain is built from TRBV19 and TRBJ2-4, with 13 bases fitting TRBD2. With 5 bases clipped from V and 8 bases from J, the junction kept 9 bases outside the gene matches. The CDR3 totals 16 residues. Germline lookup yields CDR1 LNHDA and CDR2 SQIVND (reference sequence). CDR3 residues: CASSPTSGRAGDIQYF. DNA of the CDR3: TGTGCCAGTAGTCCTACTAGCGGGAGGGCCGGAGACATTCAGTACTTC.

This clone was counted once. V is TRBV19 and J is TRBJ2-7, with D unclear. The germline V and J ends were trimmed by 3 bases and 3 bases, with 12 bases remaining between them. The CDR3 has 14 amino acids. In germline, CDR1 is LNHDA, CDR2 SQIVND (reference sequence). CDR3 in amino acids: CASSMSRLSYEQYF. The CDR3 coding sequence is TGTGCCAGTAGTATGTCCAGGCTAAGCTACGAGCAGTACTTC.

The V and J genes are TRBV15 and TRBJ2-5, with TRBD1 as a possible D gene (5 bases). The CDR3 loop spans 16 amino acids. CDR1 and CDR2 (germline): LNHNV, YYDKDF (reference sequence). V lost 4 bases, J lost 0 bases, and 15 bases lay in between. The CDR3 nucleotides read TGTGCCACCAGCACACTCAGGGTCGGAGACCAAGAGACCCAGTACTTC. It yields the protein CATSTLRVGDQETQYF.

The rearrangement joins TRBV9 to TRBJ1-2; 8 positions agree with TRBD1. CDR1 and CDR2 (germline): SGDLS, YYNGEE. The CDR3 extends over 18 amino acids. The V segment lost 4 bases and the J segment 4 bases; nucleotides outside the gene matches: 18. CDR3 nucleotides: TGTGCCAGCAGCCGTCTGGGGGCAGGGGGCGGTTTCTCCTATGGCTACACCTTC. Its translation is CASSRLGAGGGFSYGYTF. The whole variable domain, remainder taken from reference TRBV9 and TRBJ1-2, is DSGVTQTPKHLITATGQRVTLRCSPRSGDLSVYWYQQSLDQGLQFLIQYYNGEERAKGNILERFSAQQFPDLHSELNLSSLELGDSALYFCASSRLGAGGGFSYGYTFGSGTRLTVV.

This chain uses TRBV2 with TRBJ2-1; possible D gene TRBD2, 6 bases. This CDR3 is 17 amino acids long. Trimming pared 3 bases from V and 2 bases from J, leaving 17 bases between. Germline lookup yields CDR1 SNHLY and CDR2 FYNNEI. This CDR3 reads CASSEIVAGTTYNEQFF. The CDR3 region has the DNA TGTGCCAGCAGTGAGATAGTGGCGGGAACTACCTACAATGAGCAGTTCTTC.

The chain is built from TRBV7-9 and TRBJ2-7, with 8 bases fitting TRBD1. V lost 5 bases to trimming and J lost 6 bases; unmatched junction nucleotides: 9. From germline, CDR1 is SEHNR and CDR2 FQNEAQ (reference sequence). The CDR3 sequence is 14 residues long. Here the CDR3 reads CASSPRGREPEQYF. The CDR3 nucleotides are TGTGCCAGCAGCCCCAGGGGGCGCGAGCCCGAGCAGTACTTC. The full variable domain, with the rest looked up from reference TRBV7-9 and TRBJ2-7, is DTGVSQNPRHKITKRGQNVTFRCDPISEHNRLYWYRQTLGQGPEFLTYFQNEAQLEKSRLLSDRFSAERPKGSFSTLEIQRTEQGDSAMYLCASSPRGREPEQYFGPGTRLTVT.

This clone was counted between two and nine times. The chain carries TRBV5-1 and TRBJ2-5; TRBD2 matches at 7 bases. The CDR3 runs to 16 residues. With 0 bases clipped from V and 3 bases from J, the junction kept 8 bases outside the gene matches. Looked up from germline, CDR1 is SGHRS and CDR2 is YFSETQ. Written as DNA, the CDR3 is TGCGCCAGCAGCTTGGGGGCGGCTAGCGGAAAAGAGACCCAGTACTTC. It codes for CASSLGAASGKETQYF.

This clone has only a few counts. CDR3 bases: TGTGCCACCAGCTGGCGAGGCGGGAGTATCAAGAATGAGCAGTTCTTC. This translates into CATSWRGGSIKNEQFF. V usage is TRBV15 and J usage is TRBJ2-1; the match to TRBD2 covers 7 bases. J was trimmed by 7 bases and V by 5 bases; bases with no gene match: 14. Germline V CDR1 and CDR2: LNHNV, YYDKDF (reference sequence). CDR3 length equals 16 residues.

The V and J genes are TRBV14 and TRBJ2-2; D uncertain. V was clipped by 5 bases and J by 4 bases, with 17 bases between them. CDR3 size: 16 residues. Germline V lookup: CDR1 SGHDN, CDR2 FVKESK. The CDR3 DNA reads TGTGCCAGCAGCGAAACCAGGTCCATGGTCACCGGGGAGCTGTTTTTT. As protein: CASSETRSMVTGELFF.

The rearrangement links TRBV7-3 to TRBJ2-7; 8 bases are shared with TRBD1. From germline, CDR1 is SGHTA and CDR2 FQGTGA. Trimming cost V 2 bases and J 3 bases; bases outside gene matches: 6. The CDR3 consists of 15 residues. This CDR3 reads CASSLDRDRNYEQYF. In DNA form, the CDR3 reads TGTGCCAGCAGCTTAGATCGGGACAGGAACTACGAGCAGTACTTC.

This chain uses TRBV9 with TRBJ2-1; 9 nucleotides match TRBD1. Per germline, CDR1 SGDLS and CDR2 YYNGEE. The junction had 12 bases not matched to a gene; V was cut back by 3 bases and J by 8 bases. The CDR3 extends over 16 amino acids. CDR3 DNA sequence: TGTGCCAGCAGCGGACCGCCGACAGGGGGGAGCGATGAGCAGTTCTTC. This gives the protein CASSGPPTGGSDEQFF.